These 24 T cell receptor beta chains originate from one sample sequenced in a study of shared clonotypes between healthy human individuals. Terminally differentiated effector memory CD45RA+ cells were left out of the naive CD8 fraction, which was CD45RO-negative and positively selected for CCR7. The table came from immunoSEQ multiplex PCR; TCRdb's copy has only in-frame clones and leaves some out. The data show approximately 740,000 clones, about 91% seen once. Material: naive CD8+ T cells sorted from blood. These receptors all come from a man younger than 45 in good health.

The CDR3, as DNA: TGCGCCAGCAGCCCCAAGTCGACCTACGAGCAGTACTTC. Its translation: CASSPKSTYEQYF. The chain carries TRBV4-1 and TRBJ2-7; D gene ambiguous. Trimming shortened V by 4 bases and J by 2 bases, and 9 bases separated the two germline ends. CDR3 length equals 13 residues. Germline V gene sequence: CDR1 MGHRA, CDR2 YSYEKL.

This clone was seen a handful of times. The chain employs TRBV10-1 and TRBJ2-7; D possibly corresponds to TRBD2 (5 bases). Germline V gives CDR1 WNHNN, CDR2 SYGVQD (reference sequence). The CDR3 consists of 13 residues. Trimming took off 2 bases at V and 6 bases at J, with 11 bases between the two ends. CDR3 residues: CASSELAPAEQYF. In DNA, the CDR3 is TGCGCCAGCAGTGAGCTAGCTCCCGCCGAGCAGTACTTC.

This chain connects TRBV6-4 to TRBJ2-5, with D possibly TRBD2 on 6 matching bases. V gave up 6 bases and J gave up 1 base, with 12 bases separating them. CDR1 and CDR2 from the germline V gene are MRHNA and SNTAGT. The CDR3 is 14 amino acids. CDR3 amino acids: CASSARAGQETQYF. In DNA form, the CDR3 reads TGTGCCAGCAGCGCCCGAGCGGGCCAAGAGACCCAGTACTTC.

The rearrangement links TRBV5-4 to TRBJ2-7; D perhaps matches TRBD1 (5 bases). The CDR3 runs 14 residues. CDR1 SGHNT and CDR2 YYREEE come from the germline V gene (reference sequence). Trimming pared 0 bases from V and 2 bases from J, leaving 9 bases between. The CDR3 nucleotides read TGTGCCAGCAGCTTGGGGGGCTCTACCTACGAGCAGTACTTC. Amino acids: CASSLGGSTYEQYF. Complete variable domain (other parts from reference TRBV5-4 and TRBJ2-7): ETGVTQSPTHLIKTRGQQVTLRCSSQSGHNTVSWYQQALGQGPQFIFQYYREEENGRGNFPPRFSGLQFPNYSSELNVNALELDDSALYLCASSLGGSTYEQYFGPGTRLTVT.

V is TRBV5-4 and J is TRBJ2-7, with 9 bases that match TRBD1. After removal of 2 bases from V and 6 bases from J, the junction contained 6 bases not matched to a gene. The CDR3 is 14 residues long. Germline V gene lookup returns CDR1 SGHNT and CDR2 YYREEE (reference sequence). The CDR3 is CASSFGTGNREQYF. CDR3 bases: TGTGCCAGCAGCTTCGGGACAGGGAATCGCGAGCAGTACTTC.

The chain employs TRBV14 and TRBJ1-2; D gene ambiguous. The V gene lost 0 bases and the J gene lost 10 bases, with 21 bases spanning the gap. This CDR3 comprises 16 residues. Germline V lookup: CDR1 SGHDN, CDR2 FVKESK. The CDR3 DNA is TGTGCCAGCAGCCAAGAAGGGCTGGTGGGGATTGCGGACTACACCTTC. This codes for CASSQEGLVGIADYTF.

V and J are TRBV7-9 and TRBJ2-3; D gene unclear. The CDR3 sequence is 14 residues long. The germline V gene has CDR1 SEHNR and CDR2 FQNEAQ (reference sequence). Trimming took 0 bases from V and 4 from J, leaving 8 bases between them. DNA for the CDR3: TGTGCCAGCAGCTTAGCCCAGGCGGCAGATACGCAGTATTTT. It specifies CASSLAQAADTQYF.

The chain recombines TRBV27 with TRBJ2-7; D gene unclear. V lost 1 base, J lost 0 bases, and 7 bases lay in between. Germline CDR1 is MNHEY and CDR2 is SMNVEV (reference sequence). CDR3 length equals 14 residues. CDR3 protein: CASSLFWGSYEQYF. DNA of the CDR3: TGTGCCAGCAGTTTATTTTGGGGCTCCTACGAGCAGTACTTC.

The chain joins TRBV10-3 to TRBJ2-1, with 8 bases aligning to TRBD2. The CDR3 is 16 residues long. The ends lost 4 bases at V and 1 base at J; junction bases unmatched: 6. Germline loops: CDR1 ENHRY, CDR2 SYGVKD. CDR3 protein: CAISGKRERSYNEQFF. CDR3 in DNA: TGTGCCATCAGTGGAAAGCGGGAGAGGTCCTACAATGAGCAGTTCTTC.

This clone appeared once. The CDR3 DNA sequence: TGTGCCAGCAGCTTATCTGCGGCCCCCCATGAGCAGTTCTTC. It encodes CASSLSAAPHEQFF. The gene calls are TRBV7-9 and TRBJ2-1; D call uncertain. Trimming took off 2 bases at V and 8 bases at J, with 13 bases between the two ends. The CDR3 runs 14 residues. In germline, CDR1 is SEHNR, CDR2 FQNEAQ (reference sequence). The full variable domain, its missing parts supplied by reference TRBV7-9 and TRBJ2-1, is DTGVSQNPRHKITKRGQNVTFRCDPISEHNRLYWYRQTLGQGPEFLTYFQNEAQLEKSRLLSDRFSAERPKGSFSTLEIQRTEQGDSAMYLCASSLSAAPHEQFFGPGTRLTVL.

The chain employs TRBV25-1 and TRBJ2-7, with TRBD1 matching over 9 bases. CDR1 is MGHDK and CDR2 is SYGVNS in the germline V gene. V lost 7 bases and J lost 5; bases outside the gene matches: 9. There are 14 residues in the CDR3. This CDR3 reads CASTLSTGGNEQYF. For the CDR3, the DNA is TGTGCCAGCACCCTTTCGACAGGGGGTAACGAGCAGTACTTC.

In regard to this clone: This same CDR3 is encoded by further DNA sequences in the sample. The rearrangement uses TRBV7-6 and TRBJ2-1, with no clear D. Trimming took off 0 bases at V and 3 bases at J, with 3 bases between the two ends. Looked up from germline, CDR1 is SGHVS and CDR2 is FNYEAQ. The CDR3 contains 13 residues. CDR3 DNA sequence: TGTGCCAGCAGCTTAGCTCTCTACAATGAGCAGTTCTTC. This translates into CASSLALYNEQFF.

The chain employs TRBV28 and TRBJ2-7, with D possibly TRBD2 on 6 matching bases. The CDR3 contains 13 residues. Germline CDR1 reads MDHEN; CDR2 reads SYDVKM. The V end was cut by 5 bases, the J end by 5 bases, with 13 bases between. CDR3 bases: TGTGCCAGCAGTCCGGGAGCGAGGGACGAGCAGTACTTC. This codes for CASSPGARDEQYF.

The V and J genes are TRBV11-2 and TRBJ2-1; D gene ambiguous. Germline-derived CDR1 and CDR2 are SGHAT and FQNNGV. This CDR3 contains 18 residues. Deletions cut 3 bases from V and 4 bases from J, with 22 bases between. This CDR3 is CASSFRSVGTGTYNEQFF. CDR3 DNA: TGTGCCAGCAGCTTCCGGTCAGTGGGCACTGGCACTTACAATGAGCAGTTCTTC.

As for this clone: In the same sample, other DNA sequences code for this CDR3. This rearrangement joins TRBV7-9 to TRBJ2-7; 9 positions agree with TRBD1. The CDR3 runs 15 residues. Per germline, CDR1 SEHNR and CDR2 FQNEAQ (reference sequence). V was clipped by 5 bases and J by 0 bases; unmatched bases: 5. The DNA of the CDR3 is TGTGCCAGCAGCCCTCGGGACAGGGACTCCTACGAGCAGTACTTC. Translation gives CASSPRDRDSYEQYF.

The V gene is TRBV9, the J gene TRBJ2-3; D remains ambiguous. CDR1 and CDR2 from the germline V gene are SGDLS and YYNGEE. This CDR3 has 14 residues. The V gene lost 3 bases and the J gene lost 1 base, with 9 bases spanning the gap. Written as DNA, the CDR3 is TGTGCCAGCAGCGCCGAAGGGCGCACAGATACGCAGTATTTT. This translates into CASSAEGRTDTQYF.

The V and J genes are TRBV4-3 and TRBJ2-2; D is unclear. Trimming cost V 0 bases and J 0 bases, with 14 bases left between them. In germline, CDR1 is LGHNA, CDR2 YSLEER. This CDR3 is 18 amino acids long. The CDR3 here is CASSQDHASWTNTGELFF. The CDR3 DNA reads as TGCGCCAGCAGCCAAGATCACGCATCCTGGACGAACACCGGGGAGCTGTTTTTT.

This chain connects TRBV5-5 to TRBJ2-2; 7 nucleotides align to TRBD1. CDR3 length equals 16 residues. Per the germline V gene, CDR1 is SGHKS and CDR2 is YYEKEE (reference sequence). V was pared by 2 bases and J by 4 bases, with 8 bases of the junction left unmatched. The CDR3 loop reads CASSLRQGSTTGELFF. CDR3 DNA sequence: TGTGCCAGCAGCTTACGACAGGGTTCCACCACCGGGGAGCTGTTTTTT. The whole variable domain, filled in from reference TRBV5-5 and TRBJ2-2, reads DAGVTQSPTHLIKTRGQQVTLRCSPISGHKSVSWYQQVLGQGPQFIFQYYEKEERGRGNFPDRFSARQFPNYSSELNVNALLLGDSALYLCASSLRQGSTTGELFFGEGSRLTVL.

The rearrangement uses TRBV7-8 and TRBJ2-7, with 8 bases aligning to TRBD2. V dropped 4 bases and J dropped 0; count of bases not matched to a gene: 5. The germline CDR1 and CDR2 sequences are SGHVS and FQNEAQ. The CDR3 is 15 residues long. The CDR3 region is CASSWGGRYSYEQYF. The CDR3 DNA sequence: TGTGCCAGCAGCTGGGGCGGGAGGTACTCCTACGAGCAGTACTTC.

Here the CDR3 reads CASSQGSGLLSYEQYF. The CDR3 bases are TGCGCCAGCAGCCAAGGTTCGGGGCTCCTCTCCTACGAGCAGTACTTC. The V gene is TRBV4-1, the J gene TRBJ2-7; D assignment may be TRBD1 or TRBD2 (5 bases each). There are 16 residues in the CDR3. The V and J ends lost 1 base and 0 bases respectively, with 13 bases between them. The germline V gene encodes CDR1 MGHRA and CDR2 YSYEKL.

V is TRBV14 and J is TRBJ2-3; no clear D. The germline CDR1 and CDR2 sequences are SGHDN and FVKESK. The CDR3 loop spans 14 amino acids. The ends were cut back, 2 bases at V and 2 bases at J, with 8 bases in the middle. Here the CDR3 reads CASSQSQITDTQYF. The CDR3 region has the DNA TGTGCCAGCAGCCAATCCCAGATCACAGATACGCAGTATTTT.

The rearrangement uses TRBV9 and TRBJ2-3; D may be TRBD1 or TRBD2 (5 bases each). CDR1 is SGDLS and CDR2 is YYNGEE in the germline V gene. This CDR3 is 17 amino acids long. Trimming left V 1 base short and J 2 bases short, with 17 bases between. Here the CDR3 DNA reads TGTGCCAGCAGCGTATACCCTCCCACGGGACCCACAGATACGCAGTATTTT. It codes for CASSVYPPTGPTDTQYF.

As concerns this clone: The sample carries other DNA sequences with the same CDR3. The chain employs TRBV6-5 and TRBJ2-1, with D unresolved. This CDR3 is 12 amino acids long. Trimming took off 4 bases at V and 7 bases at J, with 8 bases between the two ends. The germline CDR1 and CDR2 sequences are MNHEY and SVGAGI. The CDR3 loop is CASSLTGNEQFF. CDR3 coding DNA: TGTGCCAGCAGTTTAACTGGGAATGAGCAGTTCTTC.

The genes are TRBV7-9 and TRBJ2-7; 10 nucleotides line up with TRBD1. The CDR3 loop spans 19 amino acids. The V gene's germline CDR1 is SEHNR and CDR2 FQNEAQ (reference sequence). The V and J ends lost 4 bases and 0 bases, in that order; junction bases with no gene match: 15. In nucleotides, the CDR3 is TGTGCCAGCAGCTCCCCCGGGACAGGGGTCCCCCGGGGCTCCTACGAGCAGTACTTC. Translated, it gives CASSSPGTGVPRGSYEQYF.